Each of the 15 T cell receptor beta chains below was sequenced from the same sample in a study of T cell responses to AZD1222 COVID-19 vaccine. Profiled with immunoSEQ multiplex PCR; TCRdb holds only in-frame clones, not every one. Among 90,000 to 110,000 clones listed, roughly nine tenths were seen once. This material consisted of peripheral blood, taken on day 0 of AZD1222 vaccination. The receptors stem from an adult in good health.

This chain joins TRBV2 and TRBJ2-5, with D unclear. Trimming cost V 0 bases and J 1 base, with 9 bases left between them. CDR3 length: 15 residues. Germline V gives CDR1 SNHLY, CDR2 FYNNEI. CDR3 nucleotide sequence: TGTGCCAGCAGTGAAGCGCTTTACGGCCAAGAGACCCAGTACTTC. Translation gives CASSEALYGQETQYF. Drawing the rest from reference TRBV2 and TRBJ2-5, the complete variable domain is EPEVTQTPSHQVTQMGQEVILRCVPISNHLYFYWYRQILGQKVEFLVSFYNNEISEKSEIFDDQFSVERPDGSNFTLKIRSTKLEDSAMYFCASSEALYGQETQYFGPGTRLLVL.

This chain joins TRBV29-1 and TRBJ1-2; D is uncertain. Germline V gives CDR1 SQVTM, CDR2 ANQGSEA. Trimming took 0 bases from V and 7 from J, leaving 12 bases between them. This CDR3 contains 13 residues. CDR3 DNA: TGCAGCGTTGAAGATCAAGAAGGGTCTGGCTACACCTTC. It translates to CSVEDQEGSGYTF.

The V call is TRBV3-1 (or the pseudogene TRBV3-2), the J call TRBJ1-3, with TRBD1 matching over 10 bases. Looked up from germline, CDR1 is LGHDT and CDR2 is YNNKEL (reference sequence). The CDR3 extends over 15 amino acids. With V trimmed by 3 bases and J by 3 bases, 2 bases remained unmatched. The CDR3 spells CASSQTGGGGNTIYF. CDR3 nucleotide sequence: TGTGCCAGCAGCCAGACAGGGGGCGGTGGAAACACCATATATTTT.

The chain joins TRBV9 to TRBJ2-3; 8 positions match TRBD1. Trimming removed 0 bases from V and 3 bases from J; junction bases left unmatched: 6. The CDR3 is 16 residues long. Germline V lookup: CDR1 SGDLS, CDR2 YYNGEE. The CDR3 bases are TGTGCCAGCAGCGTAGCCCTGACAGGGGTAACAGATACGCAGTATTTT. Its translation is CASSVALTGVTDTQYF.

J is TRBJ1-1 and V is TRBV14, with no clear D. V was shortened by 0 bases and J by 0 bases, with 2 bases between the two germline ends. The CDR3 consists of 13 residues. Per the germline V gene, CDR1 is SGHDN and CDR2 is FVKESK. This CDR3 reads CASSQELNTEAFF. CDR3 sequence (DNA): TGTGCCAGCAGCCAAGAGCTGAACACTGAAGCTTTCTTT.

The rearrangement links TRBV19 to TRBJ2-6; D gene uncertain. CDR3 size: 18 residues. The V gene lost 6 bases and the J gene lost 2 bases, with 20 bases spanning the gap. CDR1 LNHDA and CDR2 SQIVND come from the germline V gene (reference sequence). CDR3 sequence (DNA): TGTGCCAGTAGACTCAGGCGGCCTCCCCGGACTGGGGCCAACGTCCTGACTTTC. Encoded protein: CASRLRRPPRTGANVLTF. The entire variable domain, with the rest obtained from reference TRBV19 and TRBJ2-6, is as follows: DGGITQSPKYLFRKEGQNVTLSCEQNLNHDAMYWYRQDPGQGLRLIYYSQIVNDFQKGDIAEGYSVSREKKESFPLTVTSAQKNPTAFYLCASRLRRPPRTGANVLTFGAGSRLTVL.

This chain joins TRBV27 and TRBJ1-4; unclear D gene. V gave up 5 bases and J gave up 8 bases, with 18 bases separating them. There are 15 residues in the CDR3. CDR1 is MNHEY and CDR2 is SMNVEV in the germline V gene (reference sequence). CDR3 in amino acids: CASSVRPPIWEKLFF. The CDR3 DNA is TGTGCCAGCAGTGTCCGGCCCCCTATTTGGGAAAAACTGTTTTTT.

V gene TRBV18 combines with J gene TRBJ1-5; unclear D gene. CDR1 and CDR2 (germline): KGHSH, LQKENI. The CDR3 has 13 amino acids. Between the trimmed V and J ends, which lost 4 bases and 0 bases, there was a span of 4 bases. The CDR3 is CASSRDSNQPQHF. CDR3 nucleotide sequence: TGTGCCAGCTCACGGGATAGCAATCAGCCCCAGCATTTT.

This sequence joins TRBV11-2 and TRBJ2-7; D is perhaps TRBD1 (6 bases). This CDR3 has 14 amino acids. Looked up from germline, CDR1 is SGHAT and CDR2 is FQNNGV. The V end lost 2 bases, the J end lost 7 bases, and 15 bases lay between the germline ends. This CDR3 is CASSLLTGPLEQYF. In DNA, the CDR3 is TGTGCCAGCAGCTTACTGACAGGCCCCCTGGAGCAGTACTTC.

This clone was recorded a few times. This chain connects TRBV19 to TRBJ2-7, with a possible D match to TRBD2 (6 bases). Germline V gene lookup returns CDR1 LNHDA and CDR2 SQIVND (reference sequence). The CDR3 is made up of 14 amino acids. Trimming took 3 bases from V and 2 from J, leaving 11 bases between them. Here the CDR3 DNA reads TGTGCCAGTAGTATGGCCGGGGGAGCCTACGAGCAGTACTTC. Its translation: CASSMAGGAYEQYF.

The rearrangement links TRBV2 to TRBJ2-2, with TRBD2 matching 8 bases. Germline V gene data show CDR1 as SNHLY and CDR2 as FYNNEI. The ends lost 7 bases at V and 3 bases at J; junction bases unmatched: 4. The length of the CDR3 is 14 residues. DNA for the CDR3: TGTGCCAGCAACAGACTAGCGTACACCGGGGAGCTGTTTTTT. It is translated as CASNRLAYTGELFF.

This clone was counted a single time. The genes are TRBV28 and TRBJ1-4; TRBD1 aligns across 9 bases. With V trimmed by 8 bases and J by 4 bases, 5 bases remained unmatched. CDR1 and CDR2 from the germline V gene are MDHEN and SYDVKM. CDR3 length equals 14 residues. CDR3 loop: CASGQGQGNEKLFF. In DNA form, the CDR3 reads TGTGCCAGCGGACAGGGGCAGGGTAATGAAAAACTGTTTTTT.

This clone was seen only once. The chain is built from TRBV6-2 or TRBV6-3 and TRBJ2-7; maybe TRBD1 (5 bases). CDR1 is MNHEY and CDR2 is SVGEGT in the germline V gene. Trimming removed 3 bases at V and 0 bases at J, with 12 bases between. This CDR3 contains 15 residues. In DNA, the CDR3 is TGTGCCAGCAGTTATCCCCAGGGCCCCTCCTACGAGCAGTACTTC. This encodes CASSYPQGPSYEQYF.

This chain connects TRBV9 to TRBJ2-3, with 10 bases identical to TRBD2. Germline V gene lookup returns CDR1 SGDLS and CDR2 YYNGEE. V was clipped by 4 bases and J by 7 bases; unmatched bases: 18. The CDR3 is 18 residues long. This chain's CDR3 is CASSPEKPSSGRLYTQYF. Here the CDR3 DNA reads TGTGCCAGCAGCCCGGAAAAACCCTCTAGCGGGAGATTGTATACGCAGTATTTT.

The chain couples TRBV11-2 to TRBJ1-1; D unresolved. In germline, CDR1 is SGHAT, CDR2 FQNNGV. The CDR3 is 12 residues long. Deletions cut 5 bases from V and 2 bases from J, with 6 bases between. In nucleotides, the CDR3 is TGTGCCAGCAGCCACTTTAACACTGAAGCTTTCTTT. It translates to CASSHFNTEAFF.